This TCR beta chain was retrieved from a study of T cell responses to AZD1222 COVID-19 vaccine. Study results and limitations: Spike-specific TCR breadth and depth grew following two AZD1222 doses. Spike as a whole was targeted by vaccine-associated CD4 TCRs, dominant at 160-218 and 743-854.

Germline lookup yields CDR1 SEHNR and CDR2 FQNEAQ (reference sequence). This CDR3 spans 12 amino acids. Trimming removed 6 bases from V and 4 bases from J, with 7 bases in between. About this clone: The antigen remains undetermined.

Profiled with immunoSEQ multiplex PCR; TCRdb holds only in-frame clones, not every one. Of about 80,000 clones in the sample, approximately 85% were seen once. The sequencing here drew on peripheral blood, taken 28 days after the second AZD1222 dose. This clonotype originated in an adult who received the AZD1222 COVID-19 vaccine. J is TRBJ1-3 and V is TRBV7-9; no firm D call. The CDR3 reads CASSQSGNTIYF. The CDR3 DNA reads TGTGCCAGCAGTCAGTCAGGAAACACCATATATTTT.